A selection of T cell receptor beta chains follows, all from one sample in a study of blood T cell repertoires in COVID-19. Assay used: immunoSEQ multiplex PCR; TCRdb lists only in-frame clones, some missing. The repertoire has some 400,000 clones, more than 65% of them found once; the top ten carry 0.85% to 1.2%. The sequenced sample was peripheral blood. The receptors derive from a human donor with acute or convalescent COVID-19. The donor label of this sample is uncertain. CDR3s include the opening cysteine and the closing phenylalanine or tryptophan. The order of the fields is J gene, clone size, D gene, V gene, CDR3 DNA, CDR3 protein. The D gene is left open where the match is weak. Not every row has a clone size; where given, it reads once, few, many or a size class.

TRBJ2-7,once,TRBD1,TRBV5-1,TGCGCCAGCAGCTTGCAGGGGGCCTACGAGCAGTACTTC,CASSLQGAYEQYF
TRBJ1-4,NA,TRBD1,TRBV19,TGTGCCAGTACCCCCCTGCGGACAGGGGGCATGACTAATGAAAAACTGTTTTTT,CASTPLRTGGMTNEKLFF
TRBJ2-3,few,TRBD2,TRBV5-6,TGTGCCAGCAGCTCGACTAGCGGGAGCTACACAGATACGCAGTATTTT,CASSSTSGSYTDTQYF
TRBJ1-2,NA,TRBD1,TRBV29-1,TGCAGCGTCAACCGGGACAGGGGAAGCTATGGCTACACCTTC,CSVNRDRGSYGYTF
TRBJ1-2,NA,NA,TRBV5-1,TGCGCCAGCAGCTTCTCTATGACATCTAACTATGGCTACACCTTC,CASSFSMTSNYGYTF
TRBJ2-1,NA,TRBD2,TRBV3-1/TRBV3-2,TGTGCCAGCAGCACCCGGACTAGCGGGAGTCGGTATGAGCAGTTCTTC,CASSTRTSGSRYEQFF
TRBJ2-7,NA,TRBD1,TRBV7-9,TGTGCCAGCAGCTTAGCGCGGCAGGGGGCGGACTACGAGCAGTACTTC,CASSLARQGADYEQYF
TRBJ2-3,once,NA,TRBV16,TGTGCCAGCACTTACCGCACAGGGAGCACAGATACGCAGTATTTT,CASTYRTGSTDTQYF
TRBJ1-2,NA,NA,TRBV7-9,TGTGCCAGCAGCTTAAGGACTAGCTATGGCTACACCTTC,CASSLRTSYGYTF
TRBJ1-2,NA,NA,TRBV19,TGTGCCAGTAGTACGAAAGGACAGAAGAACTATGGCTACACCTTC,CASSTKGQKNYGYTF
TRBJ1-2,NA,NA,TRBV24-1,TGTGCCACCAGCCCGGGGACTTCCGGCGCGTATGGCTACACCTTC,CATSPGTSGAYGYTF
TRBJ1-1,NA,NA,TRBV5-1,TGCGCCAGCAGCCCCCTCCTTGGGGGGACTGAAGCTTTCTTT,CASSPLLGGTEAFF
TRBJ1-5,NA,NA,TRBV7-2,TGTGCCAGCAGCTTTTCAGGTCAGCCCCAGCATTTT,CASSFSGQPQHF
TRBJ2-7,NA,NA,TRBV5-6,TGTGCCAGCAGCTTGGAGGGAGAGGAGTACTTC,CASSLEGEEYF
TRBJ1-2,NA,NA,TRBV18,TGTGCCAGCTCCGAGACAGCAAACTATGGCTACACCTTC,CASSETANYGYTF
TRBJ1-2,NA,TRBD1,TRBV3-1/TRBV3-2,TGTGCCAGCAGCCACAGGCTTAAGGGGGCGCGAGACTATGGCTACACCTTC,CASSHRLKGARDYGYTF
TRBJ2-7,once,NA,TRBV12-3/TRBV12-4,TGTGCCAGCAGTTTAGGAACCCTATACGAGCAGTACTTC,CASSLGTLYEQYF
TRBJ1-6,NA,NA,TRBV9,TGTGCCAGCAGCCCATTTTCCGGGGAGTACTCACCCCTCCACTTT,CASSPFSGEYSPLHF
TRBJ2-5,NA,NA,TRBV5-5,TGTGCCAGCAGTAGGGACAGCGGGGAGACCCAGTACTTC,CASSRDSGETQYF
TRBJ1-1,once,TRBD1,TRBV6-2/TRBV6-3,TGTGCCAGCAGTCCCTACAGGGGAACTGAAGCTTTCTTT,CASSPYRGTEAFF
TRBJ1-2,NA,NA,TRBV5-5,TGTGCCAGCAGCCTCGGCTGGACAGTTCGCCTTTATGGCTACACCTTC,CASSLGWTVRLYGYTF
TRBJ2-7,NA,TRBD2,TRBV27,TGTGCCAGCAGTAGGGGACTAGCGGGAGTTGACTACGAGCAGTACTTC,CASSRGLAGVDYEQYF
TRBJ2-7,NA,NA,TRBV28,TGTGCCAGCAGTTTGGCCCCGGGGAACGAGCAGTACTTC,CASSLAPGNEQYF
TRBJ1-2,few,TRBD1,TRBV9,TGTGCCAGCAGCGTAGGGACAGGGAGGGCTTCTAACTATGGCTACACCTTC,CASSVGTGRASNYGYTF
TRBJ2-1,NA,NA,TRBV6-5,TGTGCCAGCAGCGTAGCGGCCTCCTACAATGAGCAGTTCTTC,CASSVAASYNEQFF
TRBJ1-1,NA,TRBD1,TRBV27,TGTGCCAGCAGTTTATATGCCGGAGGGGGCAAAGGCACTGAAGCTTTCTTT,CASSLYAGGGKGTEAFF
TRBJ2-4,once,TRBD1,TRBV27,TGTGCCAGCAGTACGCGAGCACAGGGGAATACAGCCAAAAACATTCAGTACTTC,CASSTRAQGNTAKNIQYF
TRBJ1-3,NA,NA,TRBV4-2,TGTGCCAGCAGCCTCTTATTGAGGGAGGACTCTGGAAACACCATATATTTT,CASSLLLREDSGNTIYF
TRBJ2-7,NA,NA,TRBV19,TGTGCCAGTAGTTTCTCAGGGGCCGGTTACGAGCAGTACTTC,CASSFSGAGYEQYF
TRBJ2-7,NA,NA,TRBV19,TGTGCCAGTAGTATGATGGGGGACTTCACCTACGAGCAGTACTTC,CASSMMGDFTYEQYF
TRBJ2-7,few,NA,TRBV4-2,TGTGCCAGCAGCCGACTTATTCGGACTGACTTGGACTTC,CASSRLIRTDLDF
TRBJ1-1,NA,TRBD1,TRBV5-1,TGCGCCAGCAGCCATCCCCGGACAGGGGGCTCCAAGCTGGTCTTT,CASSHPRTGGSKLVF
TRBJ2-1,NA,TRBD1,TRBV19,TGTGCCAGTAGTACAGGGGGCGCGTATGAGCAGTTCTTC,CASSTGGAYEQFF
TRBJ1-4,NA,NA,TRBV18,TGTGCCAGCTCACTCACAGGACAGCTCCGCACTAATGAAAAACTGTTTTTT,CASSLTGQLRTNEKLFF
TRBJ1-1,NA,TRBD1,TRBV2,TGTGCCAGCAGCCTGGGACAGGGGAACACTGAAGCTTTCTTT,CASSLGQGNTEAFF
TRBJ2-3,NA,NA,TRBV5-4,TGTGCCAGCAGCTTGGATTATTCTAGCACAGATACGCAGTATTTT,CASSLDYSSTDTQYF
TRBJ2-7,NA,TRBD1,TRBV11-2,TGTGCCAGCAGCTCGACAGGGCCCGAGCAGTACTTC,CASSSTGPEQYF
TRBJ2-5,NA,TRBD1,TRBV19,TGTGTGCCAGGGGGCGCAGAGACCCAGTACTTC,CVPGGAETQYF
TRBJ2-5,NA,TRBD1,TRBV5-6,TGTGCCAGCAGCTGGGGGGGACAGGGAGGTGGCGAGACCCAGTACTTC,CASSWGGQGGGETQYF
TRBJ1-2,NA,NA,TRBV2,TGTGCCAGCAGTGAAGGGTCCCGCGGGGGCCGGACGGAGGGGGGCTACACCTTC,CASSEGSRGGRTEGGYTF
TRBJ2-5,NA,TRBD2,TRBV19,TGTGCCAGTAGTATAAGAAGCGGGGGGGCCCTAGAGACCCAGTACTTC,CASSIRSGGALETQYF
TRBJ2-6,NA,TRBD1,TRBV18,TGTGCCAGCTCCCAGGGACAGGGGGCCAACGTCCTGACTTTC,CASSQGQGANVLTF
TRBJ2-5,NA,NA,TRBV11-2,TGTGCCAGCAGCCCTAGAGGCGCGAGGGGGCAAGAGACCCAGTACTTC,CASSPRGARGQETQYF
TRBJ2-3,NA,TRBD2,TRBV14,TGTGCCAGCAGTCTCGGACTAGCGGGGGGCGTTAGCACAGATACGCAGTATTTT,CASSLGLAGGVSTDTQYF
TRBJ2-7,once,NA,TRBV6-1,TGTGCCAGCAGTGAACCGGGCAGGGGATACGAGCAGTACTTC,CASSEPGRGYEQYF
TRBJ1-6,NA,NA,TRBV7-9,TGTGCCAGCAGCAAACAGGGCAAGGATTCACCCCTCCACTTT,CASSKQGKDSPLHF
TRBJ1-1,few,TRBD1,TRBV5-1,TGCGCCAGCAGCAATGGAGGGGGCTTGAGGACTGAAGCTTTCTTT,CASSNGGGLRTEAFF